Following are 10 T cell receptor beta chains from one sample sequenced in a study of T cells in Graves' hyperthyroidism and ophthalmopathy. RNA transcripts gave rise to amplified TCR beta CDR3 regions. With the HTBI primer set, the TCR CDR3 went through a first round of RT-PCR. TCRdb re-derived calls from the multiplex PCR reads in MiXCR, one entry per CDR3 protein. The profile shows about 360,000 distinct CDR3 sequences, about a sixth of them singletons. The sequencing sample was made of blood. The receptor set was obtained from a woman aged 18-29 years with Graves' hyperthyroidism that later progressed to Graves' ophthalmopathy.

This clonotype was counted ten times or more. The chain has TRBV12-3 or TRBV12-4 and TRBJ1-2; D unclear. V lost 2 bases and J lost 1, with 8 bases in between. This CDR3 has 14 amino acids. The CDR3 bases are TGTGCCAGCAGTTTAAAGGCAGTTAACTATGGCTACACCTTC. Translating gives CASSLKAVNYGYTF.

This clonotype was recorded at least ten times. The chain carries TRBV6-1 and TRBJ2-1; D call uncertain. Trimming stripped 2 bases from V and 9 bases from J, with 11 bases between. In germline, CDR1 is MNHNS, CDR2 SASEGT. This CDR3 has 13 residues. The CDR3 reads CASSEFRTGEQFF. The CDR3 DNA follows: TGTGCCAGCAGTGAATTCAGGACGGGTGAGCAGTTCTTC.

The V call is TRBV6-5, the J call TRBJ1-1, with 7 bases aligning to TRBD1. The CDR3 length is 15 residues. The V gene end was trimmed by 4 bases and the J gene end by 0 bases; junction bases not matched to a gene: 5. Looked up from germline, CDR1 is MNHEY and CDR2 is SVGAGI. CDR3 amino acids: CASSSGQTLNTEAFF. DNA of the CDR3: TGTGCCAGCAGTTCGGGACAGACCTTGAACACTGAAGCTTTCTTT.

The chain is built from TRBV19 and TRBJ2-5, with D unresolved. CDR1 is LNHDA and CDR2 is SQIVND in the germline V gene (reference sequence). The CDR3 totals 11 residues. With 9 bases removed from V and 3 bases from J, the gap between germline ends came to 8 bases. Here the CDR3 DNA reads TGTGCCAGCAGGACGAAAGAGACCCAGTACTTC. Translation gives CASRTKETQYF.

This chain connects TRBV5-1 to TRBJ2-5, with D possibly being TRBD1 (6 bases). CDR1 is SGHRS, CDR2 YFSETQ, per germline. V lost 2 bases to trimming and J lost 0 bases, with 11 bases between them. The CDR3 runs 15 residues. This chain's CDR3 is CASSLGQSYQETQYF. In DNA, the CDR3 is TGCGCCAGCAGCTTAGGACAGTCGTACCAAGAGACCCAGTACTTC.

The table lists this clonotype with a few counts. The chain recombines TRBV29-1 with TRBJ2-1; 11 nucleotides line up with TRBD2. Germline lookup yields CDR1 SQVTM and CDR2 ANQGSEA. The V segment lost 2 bases and the J segment 7 bases; nucleotides outside the gene matches: 7. The CDR3 sequence is 15 residues long. The chain's CDR3 is CSVEFASGRRNEQFF. The CDR3 DNA sequence: TGCAGCGTTGAATTCGCTAGCGGGAGGAGGAATGAGCAGTTCTTC.

This clonotype was observed at least ten times. CDR3 region: CASSLDRSGSLPYEQYF. In DNA, the CDR3 is TGTGCCAGCAGCTTAGATCGCTCGGGATCACTACCCTACGAGCAGTACTTC. The chain employs TRBV11-2 and TRBJ2-7; possibly TRBD2 for D (5 bases). From germline, CDR1 is SGHAT and CDR2 FQNNGV. CDR3 size: 17 residues. V dropped 0 bases and J dropped 2 bases, with 17 bases sitting between them.

At least ten counts were recorded for this clonotype. The junction does not match germline at one end; this may be a read error. The rearrangement uses TRBV7-2 and TRBJ1-5, with a tentative D call TRBD1 (5 bases). The V gene's germline CDR1 is SGHTA and CDR2 FQGNSA. The length of the CDR3 is 14 residues. The DNA of the CDR3 is TGTGCCAGCAGTTTAGGACGGGGGGGTCAGCCCCAGCATTTT. This codes for CASSLGRGGQPQHF.

This clonotype was picked up a small number of times. The rearrangement uses TRBV29-1 and TRBJ1-1; D unresolved. The germline gives CDR1 SQVTM, CDR2 ANQGSEA. CDR3 length equals 14 residues. With 4 bases removed from V and 6 bases from J, the gap between germline ends came to 18 bases. The CDR3 spells CSVGETVSGAEAFF. Written as DNA, the CDR3 is TGCAGCGTTGGGGAAACAGTGAGTGGGGCTGAAGCTTTCTTT.

This clonotype was observed a few times. The gene calls are TRBV19 and TRBJ1-5, with D perhaps TRBD1 (5 bases). This CDR3 spans 15 amino acids. V shed 2 bases and J shed 5 bases, with 13 bases lying between them. Germline-derived CDR1 and CDR2 are LNHDA and SQIVND (reference sequence). The CDR3 protein is CASSISAGTYQPQHF. CDR3 DNA: TGTGCCAGTAGTATATCGGCAGGGACTTATCAGCCCCAGCATTTT. The full variable domain, in which reference TRBV19 and TRBJ1-5 provide the parts outside the CDR3, is DGGITQSPKYLFRKEGQNVTLSCEQNLNHDAMYWYRQDPGQGLRLIYYSQIVNDFQKGDIAEGYSVSREKKESFPLTVTSAQKNPTAFYLCASSISAGTYQPQHFGDGTRLSIL.